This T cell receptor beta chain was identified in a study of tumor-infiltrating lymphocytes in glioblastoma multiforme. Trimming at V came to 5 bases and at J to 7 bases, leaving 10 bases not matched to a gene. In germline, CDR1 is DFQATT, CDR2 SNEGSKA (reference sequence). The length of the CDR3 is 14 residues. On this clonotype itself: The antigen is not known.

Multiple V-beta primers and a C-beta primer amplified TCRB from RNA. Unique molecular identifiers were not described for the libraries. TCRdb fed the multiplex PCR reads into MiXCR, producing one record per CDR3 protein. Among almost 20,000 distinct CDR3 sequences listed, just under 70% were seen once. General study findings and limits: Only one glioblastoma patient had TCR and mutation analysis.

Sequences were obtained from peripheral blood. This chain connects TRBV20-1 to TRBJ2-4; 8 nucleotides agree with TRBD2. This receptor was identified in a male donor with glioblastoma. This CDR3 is CSAGVPGLVNIQYF. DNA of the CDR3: TGCAGTGCTGGAGTTCCGGGACTAGTGAACATTCAGTACTTC.